A selection of T cell receptor beta chains follows, all from one sample in a study of T cells in Graves' hyperthyroidism and ophthalmopathy. Each CDR3 protein is one row after TCRdb ran MiXCR on the multiplex PCR reads. Of under 450,000 distinct CDR3 sequences in the sample, 13% were seen once. The source material was blood. The receptors originated from a man under 40 with Graves' hyperthyroidism that later progressed to Graves' ophthalmopathy. The CDR3 runs from the conserved cysteine through the conserved F or W. Each record gives: D gene, clone size, J gene, V gene, CDR3 DNA, CDR3 protein. D genes are given only for firm matches. Only part of the rows carry a size: once, few, many, or a class if the clone is expanded.

D gene: NA
clone size: many
J gene: TRBJ2-7
V gene: TRBV7-9
CDR3 DNA: TGTGCCAGCAGCTTAGGTCAACAGGGCAACGAGCAGTACTTC
CDR3 protein: CASSLGQQGNEQYF

D gene: TRBD1
clone size: NA
J gene: TRBJ1-1
V gene: TRBV7-9
CDR3 DNA: TGTGCCATCAAGACAGGGGACAGTGAAGCTTTCTTT
CDR3 protein: CAIKTGDSEAFF

D gene: TRBD1
clone size: many
J gene: TRBJ1-4
V gene: TRBV12-3/TRBV12-4
CDR3 DNA: TGTGCCAGTAGACAGGGCGGAGGGAATGAAAAACTGTTTTTT
CDR3 protein: CASRQGGGNEKLFF

D gene: TRBD2
clone size: many
J gene: TRBJ2-7
V gene: TRBV20-1
CDR3 DNA: TGCAGTGCTAGAGGGGGAGGGATGGTCCACGAGCAGTACTTC
CDR3 protein: CSARGGGMVHEQYF

D gene: NA
clone size: few
J gene: TRBJ2-1
V gene: TRBV24-1
CDR3 DNA: TGTGCCACCAGTGATTTGCACAGGGAGGCTAAGCAGTTCTTC
CDR3 protein: CATSDLHREAKQFF

D gene: NA
clone size: few
J gene: TRBJ2-4
V gene: TRBV3-1
CDR3 DNA: TGTGCCAGCAGCCACCCGGGGGGCGACATTCAGTACTTC
CDR3 protein: CASSHPGGDIQYF

D gene: NA
clone size: many
J gene: TRBJ1-1
V gene: TRBV7-2
CDR3 DNA: TGTGCCAGCAGTTTAGCGAGGGGGAACACTGAAGCTTTCTTT
CDR3 protein: CASSLARGNTEAFF

D gene: NA
clone size: few
J gene: TRBJ1-3
V gene: TRBV14
CDR3 DNA: TGTGCCAGCAGGCCTTCAAGTTCTGGAAACACCATATATTTT
CDR3 protein: CASRPSSSGNTIYF

D gene: TRBD2
clone size: NA
J gene: TRBJ2-1
V gene: TRBV24-1
CDR3 DNA: TGTGCCACCAGTGATTTGCGGGGGGGCGGGTTGGATGAGCAGTTCTTC
CDR3 protein: CATSDLRGGGLDEQFF

D gene: TRBD1
clone size: many
J gene: TRBJ1-5
V gene: TRBV6-9
CDR3 DNA: TGTGCCAGCATAAGACAGGGAGGACAGCCCCAGCATTTT
CDR3 protein: CASIRQGGQPQHF

D gene: TRBD1
clone size: many
J gene: TRBJ1-2
V gene: TRBV2
CDR3 DNA: TGTGCCAGCAAAACAGGGGGCGCGAGGAACTATGGCTACACCTTC
CDR3 protein: CASKTGGARNYGYTF

D gene: NA
clone size: NA
J gene: TRBJ1-6
V gene: TRBV30
CDR3 DNA: TGTGCCTGGATGGGAAGGGGGTTAGTGAATTCACCCCTCCACTTT
CDR3 protein: CAWMGRGLVNSPLHF

D gene: NA
clone size: NA
J gene: TRBJ2-7
V gene: TRBV12-3/TRBV12-4
CDR3 DNA: TGTGCCAGCAGTTTGCCGGGGTTGTATAATGAGCAGTACTTC
CDR3 protein: CASSLPGLYNEQYF

D gene: NA
clone size: few
J gene: TRBJ1-1
V gene: TRBV4-1
CDR3 DNA: TGCGCCAGCAGCCCCCAGAGAGGGGATGGGAACACTGAAGCTTTCTTT
CDR3 protein: CASSPQRGDGNTEAFF

D gene: NA
clone size: many
J gene: TRBJ2-7
V gene: TRBV10-3
CDR3 DNA: TGTGCCACATCATCCCCTAAGTTGACCTACGAGCAGTACTTC
CDR3 protein: CATSSPKLTYEQYF

D gene: NA
clone size: NA
J gene: TRBJ2-7
V gene: TRBV29-1
CDR3 DNA: TGCAGCGTTGAAGTCCGGGACGCCCAAGGGGCATATAAGCAGTACTTC
CDR3 protein: CSVEVRDAQGAYKQYF

D gene: NA
clone size: many
J gene: TRBJ2-5
V gene: TRBV2
CDR3 DNA: TGTGCCGGCGCTAGCGCGCAAGAGACCCAGTACTTC
CDR3 protein: CAGASAQETQYF

D gene: TRBD1
clone size: many
J gene: TRBJ1-1
V gene: TRBV3-1
CDR3 DNA: TGTGCCAGCAGCTTTGGGACAGGTGAAGCTTTCTTT
CDR3 protein: CASSFGTGEAFF

D gene: NA
clone size: few
J gene: TRBJ1-1
V gene: TRBV14
CDR3 DNA: TGTGCCAGCAGCCAAGTTCGGGGCCGGAACACTGAAGCTTTCTTT
CDR3 protein: CASSQVRGRNTEAFF

D gene: NA
clone size: many
J gene: TRBJ2-5
V gene: TRBV7-2
CDR3 DNA: TGTGCCAGCAGCTCCATCGGGACTTATGAGACCCAGTACTTC
CDR3 protein: CASSSIGTYETQYF

D gene: NA
clone size: few
J gene: TRBJ2-3
V gene: TRBV3-1
CDR3 DNA: TGTGCCAGCAGCCCCCCCCGGGAACAAGGTCTAGATACGCAGTATTTT
CDR3 protein: CASSPPREQGLDTQYF

D gene: NA
clone size: many
J gene: TRBJ2-7
V gene: TRBV12-3/TRBV12-4
CDR3 DNA: TGTGCCAGCAGTGAATGGCAGGGAGTGAACGAGCAGTACTTC
CDR3 protein: CASSEWQGVNEQYF

D gene: NA
clone size: few
J gene: TRBJ2-1
V gene: TRBV20-1
CDR3 DNA: TGCAGCGTGAGGGGCGGATTACTGAATGAGCAGTTCTTC
CDR3 protein: CSVRGGLLNEQFF

D gene: NA
clone size: NA
J gene: TRBJ1-6
V gene: TRBV11-2
CDR3 DNA: TGTGCCAGCAGCTTATATCGGACCAGACCCTTTTCGGACCTCCACTTT
CDR3 protein: CASSLYRTRPFSDLHF

D gene: TRBD2
clone size: many
J gene: TRBJ2-7
V gene: TRBV2
CDR3 DNA: TGTGCCAGCAGAGCCGGGACTAGCCGCTCCGAGCAGTACTTC
CDR3 protein: CASRAGTSRSEQYF

D gene: NA
clone size: many
J gene: TRBJ1-1
V gene: TRBV12-3/TRBV12-4
CDR3 DNA: TGTGCCAGCAGGGTAGGTTCTTTGGGGGCTCAAAACACTGAAGCTTTCTTT
CDR3 protein: CASRVGSLGAQNTEAFF

D gene: NA
clone size: few
J gene: TRBJ1-3
V gene: TRBV9
CDR3 DNA: TGTGCCAGCAGCGTAGATGGAAACACCATATATTTT
CDR3 protein: CASSVDGNTIYF

D gene: NA
clone size: many
J gene: TRBJ1-6
V gene: TRBV12-3/TRBV12-4
CDR3 DNA: TGTGCCAGCAGCTTCTTGGACCCGAGGGATTCACCCCTCCACTTT
CDR3 protein: CASSFLDPRDSPLHF

D gene: TRBD2
clone size: few
J gene: TRBJ2-5
V gene: TRBV20-1
CDR3 DNA: TGCAGTGCGCCTCCGGCGGGGGGGTTACAAGAGACCCAGTACTTC
CDR3 protein: CSAPPAGGLQETQYF

D gene: TRBD1
clone size: many
J gene: TRBJ2-3
V gene: TRBV7-9
CDR3 DNA: TGTGCCAGCAGCGCTCCTTGGACAGGGGTGAGAGATACGCAGTATTTT
CDR3 protein: CASSAPWTGVRDTQYF

D gene: NA
clone size: few
J gene: TRBJ1-5
V gene: TRBV7-2
CDR3 DNA: TGTGCCAGCAGCTTTTCCGGGACATCCAATCAGCCCCAGCATTTT
CDR3 protein: CASSFSGTSNQPQHF

D gene: NA
clone size: NA
J gene: TRBJ2-7
V gene: TRBV19
CDR3 DNA: TGTGCCAGTAGTATCAGGGACGGCTACGAGCAGTACTTC
CDR3 protein: CASSIRDGYEQYF

D gene: TRBD1
clone size: many
J gene: TRBJ2-7
V gene: TRBV29-1
CDR3 DNA: TGCAGCGTTGACTCAGGGGGCAGCTCCTACGAGCAGTACTTC
CDR3 protein: CSVDSGGSSYEQYF

D gene: TRBD1
clone size: NA
J gene: TRBJ2-5
V gene: TRBV5-5
CDR3 DNA: TGTGCCAGTGGTCCGGGACAGTCGTACCAAGAGACCCAGTACTTC
CDR3 protein: CASGPGQSYQETQYF

D gene: TRBD1
clone size: few
J gene: TRBJ1-6
V gene: TRBV28
CDR3 DNA: TGTGCCAGCAGTTTAGACAGGGACCCCGGGGGTTATAATTCACCCCTCCACTTT
CDR3 protein: CASSLDRDPGGYNSPLHF

D gene: TRBD2
clone size: many
J gene: TRBJ2-7
V gene: TRBV16
CDR3 DNA: TGTGCCAGCAGCCAATTTAAGGGAGGGATCTCCGAGCAGTACTTC
CDR3 protein: CASSQFKGGISEQYF

D gene: NA
clone size: many
J gene: TRBJ2-7
V gene: TRBV2
CDR3 DNA: TGTGCCAGCAGTGAAGGGGGCTACGAGCAGTACTTC
CDR3 protein: CASSEGGYEQYF